This T cell receptor (beta chain) emerged from a study of cytomegalovirus exposure and HLA in healthy donors. Study-wide findings and caveats: For cytomegalovirus status, the classifier reportedly gave diagnoses with high specificity and sensitivity. In terms of immune exposure information, only CMV serostatus was available.

It was with 60 Vbeta and 13 Jbeta primers that the PCR ran. The protocol was immunoSEQ multiplex PCR, while the TCRdb copy is restricted to in-frame clones and leaves out a portion. The sample lists 150,000 to 200,000 clones, around 68% occurring once. Worth noting for this clone: Its antigen remains unidentified.

The sequence was obtained from a man between 40 and 49 years old in good health and CMV-seronegative. The sample comprised PBMCs.

The CDR3 is CASKGFSGVEKLFF. In DNA form, the CDR3 reads TGTGCCAGCAAGGGATTTTCGGGGGTTGAAAAACTGTTTTTT. The chain employs TRBV2 and TRBJ1-4, with D maybe TRBD1 (5 bases). The V gene's germline CDR1 is SNHLY and CDR2 FYNNEI. The CDR3 extends over 14 amino acids. V lost 7 bases and J 7 bases, leaving 16 bases between the germline ends.